A selection of T cell receptor beta chains follows, all from one sample in a study of OX40 agonist ivuxolimab in advanced cancers. Repertoires were generated with immunoSEQ multiplex PCR, while TCRdb's copy carries only in-frame clones and drops some. The sample lists tens of thousands of clones; approximately 95% were seen once. The input for sequencing was CD4+ or CD8+ T cells sorted from blood, taken in a trial of the OX40 agonist ivuxolimab. The source is an adult with an advanced solid tumor such as melanoma, head and neck, liver or kidney cancer. Both conserved end residues are part of each CDR3. Each record gives: V gene, J gene, CDR3 length, CDR3 protein.

v_gene: TRBV29-1; j_gene: TRBJ2-7; len: 16; CDR3aa: CSAEINRGQAHYEQYF
v_gene: TRBV27; j_gene: TRBJ2-1; len: 16; CDR3aa: CASNPGGLASYNEQFF
v_gene: TRBV5-4; j_gene: TRBJ2-1; len: 18; CDR3aa: CASSLRVLGTTLYNEQFF
v_gene: TRBV7-6; j_gene: TRBJ2-7; len: 16; CDR3aa: CASSPQSGSTSYEQYF
v_gene: TRBV2; j_gene: NA; len: 15; CDR3aa: CASSEVTLSSYEQYF
v_gene: TRBV6-5; j_gene: TRBJ2-1; len: 12; CDR3aa: CASSYGGHEQFF
v_gene: TRBV4-3; j_gene: TRBJ2-1; len: 18; CDR3aa: CASSQDSRGSSSYNEQFF
v_gene: TRBV6-1; j_gene: TRBJ2-2; len: 13; CDR3aa: CASSEGDTGELFF
v_gene: TRBV2; j_gene: TRBJ1-2; len: 15; CDR3aa: CASSVWTGGVYGYTF
v_gene: TRBV6-5; j_gene: TRBJ2-7; len: 15; CDR3aa: CASSSMDRGRHEQYF
v_gene: TRBV15; j_gene: TRBJ2-5; len: 14; CDR3aa: CATSSNGGGETQYF
v_gene: TRBV5-4; j_gene: TRBJ2-5; len: 18; CDR3aa: CASSWWRVGQGFQETQYF
v_gene: TRBV4-3; j_gene: TRBJ2-7; len: 15; CDR3aa: CASSGGLAASYEQYF
v_gene: TRBV7-2; j_gene: TRBJ1-1; len: 12; CDR3aa: CASSLLGTEAFF
v_gene: TRBV7-9; j_gene: TRBJ2-1; len: 13; CDR3aa: CASSFGGNNEQFF
v_gene: TRBV7-3; j_gene: TRBJ2-3; len: 14; CDR3aa: CASSLDGPTDTQYF
v_gene: TRBV7-9; j_gene: TRBJ2-3; len: 16; CDR3aa: CASSTAWRSGTDTQYF
v_gene: TRBV9; j_gene: TRBJ2-2; len: 16; CDR3aa: CASSVGTATNTGELFF
v_gene: TRBV7-2; j_gene: TRBJ2-3; len: 14; CDR3aa: CASSPRDDADTQYF
v_gene: TRBV7-9; j_gene: TRBJ2-7; len: 13; CDR3aa: CASSLAPDRRQYF
v_gene: TRBV6-5; j_gene: TRBJ2-7; len: 14; CDR3aa: CASRIGTGPYEQYF
v_gene: TRBV13; j_gene: TRBJ2-1; len: 15; CDR3aa: CASSLGGSRANEQFF
v_gene: TRBV5-1; j_gene: TRBJ2-1; len: 12; CDR3aa: CASSSGGNEQFF
v_gene: TRBV5-4; j_gene: TRBJ2-5; len: 14; CDR3aa: CASSLAGGPLAQYF
v_gene: TRBV5-6; j_gene: TRBJ1-5; len: 14; CDR3aa: CASSLAPGHQPQHF
v_gene: TRBV15; j_gene: TRBJ1-2; len: 15; CDR3aa: CATSRASAGGFGYTF
v_gene: TRBV29-1; j_gene: TRBJ1-2; len: 13; CDR3aa: CSVRDSGANGYTF
v_gene: TRBV13; j_gene: TRBJ1-5; len: 14; CDR3aa: CASSRGGGNQPQHF